The 20 T cell receptor beta chains below all came from one sample that was sequenced in a study of early T cells in non-severe SARS-CoV-2 infection. TCRdb called the 5' RACE reads again in MiXCR, with one record for every CDR3 protein. The sample records about 28,000 distinct CDR3 sequences, about 5% being singletons. Material: whole blood. Receptor source: an adult who was a healthcare worker with PCR-confirmed SARS-CoV-2 infection or an uninfected control (not recorded which).

In this sample, this clonotype turned up a few times. The V and J genes are TRBV28 and TRBJ1-1; no clear D gene. CDR3 length: 10 amino acids. V was cut by 9 bases and J by 4 bases, with 6 bases left in between. In germline, CDR1 is MDHEN, CDR2 SYDVKM. Written as DNA, the CDR3 is TGTGCCAGTTATACCACTGAAGCTTTCTTT. Amino acid sequence: CASYTTEAFF. Drawing the rest from reference TRBV28 and TRBJ1-1, the complete variable domain is DVKVTQSSRYLVKRTGEKVFLECVQDMDHENMFWYRQDPGLGLRLIYFSYDVKMKEKGDIPEGYSVSREKKERFSLILESASTNQTSMYLCASYTTEAFFGQGTRLTVV.

This clonotype was seen repeatedly, ten times or more. The chain carries TRBV3-1 and TRBJ1-2; D call uncertain. The CDR3 extends over 13 amino acids. V shed 3 bases and J shed 4 bases, with 9 bases lying between them. CDR1 and CDR2 from the germline V gene are LGHDT and YNNKEL (reference sequence). This CDR3 reads CASSQRWFYGYTF. The CDR3 DNA sequence: TGTGCCAGCAGCCAGCGATGGTTCTATGGCTACACCTTC.

The chain has TRBV18 and TRBJ1-1; D gene uncertain. Trimming stripped 7 bases from V and 6 bases from J, with 15 bases between. The CDR3 totals 13 residues. CDR1 is KGHSH and CDR2 is LQKENI in the germline V gene. Written as DNA, the CDR3 is TGTGCCAGCTTCCCGGGAAGGGAAGCTGAAGCTTTCTTT. Encoded protein: CASFPGREAEAFF.

This chain connects TRBV3-1 to TRBJ2-5, with a possible D match to TRBD2 (6 bases). The V and J ends lost 2 bases and 4 bases respectively, with 14 bases between them. The CDR3 extends over 15 amino acids. The germline CDR1 and CDR2 sequences are LGHDT and YNNKEL (reference sequence). CDR3 DNA sequence: TGTGCCAGCAGCCAATTATCTGCCGGGAGAGAGACCCAGTACTTC. Protein sequence: CASSQLSAGRETQYF.

V and J are TRBV3-1 and TRBJ2-1, with D unresolved. The germline V and J ends were trimmed by 5 bases and 0 bases, with 11 bases remaining between them. CDR3 length equals 15 residues. Germline V gene sequence: CDR1 LGHDT, CDR2 YNNKEL (reference sequence). The CDR3: CASSTRLVSYNEQFF. The CDR3 nucleotides read TGTGCCAGCAGCACCCGACTGGTCTCCTACAATGAGCAGTTCTTC.

This clonotype was observed many times. V gene TRBV7-9 combines with J gene TRBJ1-2; 8 bases match TRBD1. The CDR3 is 13 residues long. Trimming removed 5 bases from V and 6 bases from J; junction bases left unmatched: 5. The germline CDR1 and CDR2 sequences are SEHNR and FQNEAQ (reference sequence). CDR3 sequence (DNA): TGTGCCAGCAGCCCCGGACAGGGCGATGGCTACACCTTC. It specifies CASSPGQGDGYTF.

With regard to this clonotype: Being one base from a much bigger clone, this may be a read error. V gene TRBV19 combines with J gene TRBJ1-6; D possibly corresponds to TRBD1 (5 bases). Germline CDR1 LNHDA, CDR2 SQIVND (reference sequence). The CDR3 contains 14 residues. The CDR3 reads CATTDSSFNSPLHF. The CDR3 DNA sequence: TGTGCCACAACCGACAGCTCCTTTAATTCACCCCTCCACTTT. The full variable domain, completed using reference TRBV19 and TRBJ1-6, is DGGITQSPKYLFRKEGQNVTLSCEQNLNHDAMYWYRQDPGQGLRLIYYSQIVNDFQKGDIAEGYSVSREKKESFPLTVTSAQKNPTAFYLCATTDSSFNSPLHFGNGTRLTVT.

This clonotype appeared many times. J is TRBJ1-6 and V is TRBV28; 8 bases match TRBD1. The germline gives CDR1 MDHEN, CDR2 SYDVKM. The CDR3 has 15 amino acids. V was pared by 5 bases and J by 9 bases, with 9 bases of the junction left unmatched. The CDR3 loop reads CASSPEQGVTSPLHF. In nucleotides, the CDR3 is TGTGCCAGCAGTCCGGAACAGGGGGTAACTTCACCCCTCCACTTT.

This clonotype has ten or more counts. The chain combines TRBV20-1 with TRBJ1-3; D uncertain. Germline CDR1 is DFQATT and CDR2 is SNEGSKA (reference sequence). Trimming left V 3 bases short and J 0 bases short, with 3 bases between. This CDR3 contains 12 residues. DNA for the CDR3: TGCAGTGCTAGGGTCTCTGGAAACACCATATATTTT. Translation: CSARVSGNTIYF.

At least ten counts were recorded for this clonotype. The chain uses TRBV19 and TRBJ2-1, with 10 bases aligning to TRBD2. CDR1 and CDR2 from the germline V gene are LNHDA and SQIVND (reference sequence). The junction had 5 bases not matched to a gene; V was cut back by 6 bases and J by 3 bases. The CDR3 spans 15 residues. DNA of the CDR3: TGTGCCAGTAGGTTAGAGCGGGAGGGCTACAATGAGCAGTTCTTC. Encoded protein: CASRLEREGYNEQFF.

This clonotype was detected many times. CDR3 DNA sequence: TGTGCCAGCTCACCTCCTAGGGACTTCGAGGATACGCAGTATTTT. As protein: CASSPPRDFEDTQYF. The chain couples TRBV18 to TRBJ2-3; a possible D gene is TRBD2 (6 bases). Trimming took off 3 bases at V and 6 bases at J, with 16 bases between the two ends. The CDR3 is made up of 15 amino acids. CDR1 is KGHSH, CDR2 LQKENI, per germline. Full variable domain (missing parts from reference TRBV18 and TRBJ2-3): NAGVMQNPRHLVRRRGQEARLRCSPMKGHSHVYWYRQLPEEGLKFMVYLQKENIIDESGMPKERFSAEFPKEGPSILRIQQVVRGDSAAYFCASSPPRDFEDTQYFGPGTRLTVL.

This clonotype was detected ten times or more. J is TRBJ2-1 and V is TRBV29-1; possibly TRBD1 or TRBD2 for D (6 bases each). Germline V CDR1 and CDR2: SQVTM, ANQGSEA. Deletions cut 4 bases from V and 8 bases from J, with 15 bases between. This CDR3 contains 13 residues. The CDR3 sequence is CSVGPGAWDEQFF. CDR3 coding DNA: TGCAGCGTTGGGCCGGGGGCCTGGGATGAGCAGTTCTTC.

There are many counts of this clonotype. The chain is built from TRBV9 and TRBJ2-7, with D hard to call. Per germline, CDR1 SGDLS and CDR2 YYNGEE. CDR3 length: 14 amino acids. Trimming left V 0 bases short and J 6 bases short, with 13 bases between. CDR3: CASSVGGVWPEQYF. DNA of the CDR3: TGTGCCAGCAGCGTAGGCGGAGTTTGGCCCGAGCAGTACTTC.

J is TRBJ2-7 and V is TRBV18; 10 positions agree with TRBD2. The V and J ends lost 4 bases and 4 bases, in that order; junction bases with no gene match: 7. The CDR3 consists of 15 residues. Per the germline V gene, CDR1 is KGHSH and CDR2 is LQKENI. CDR3 DNA sequence: TGTGCCAGCTCACTCTCAGCGGGAGGGATGTACGAGCAGTACTTC. Translating gives CASSLSAGGMYEQYF.

This clonotype occurred a few times. The V and J genes are TRBV5-1 and TRBJ2-1, with D tentatively TRBD2 (6 bases). This CDR3 region has 13 residues. The V gene lost 4 bases and the J gene lost 6 bases, with 11 bases spanning the gap. The germline V gene encodes CDR1 SGHRS and CDR2 YFSETQ. The CDR3 nucleotides are TGCGCCAGCAGCCGGGACTCCGTCAATGAGCAGTTCTTC. Translation: CASSRDSVNEQFF.

This clonotype was seen at least ten times. V gene TRBV7-8 combines with J gene TRBJ2-1, with TRBD2 identical over 13 bases. J was trimmed by 8 bases and V by 4 bases; bases with no gene match: 11. CDR1 is SGHVS and CDR2 is FQNEAQ in the germline V gene. The CDR3 consists of 17 residues. The CDR3 region has the DNA TGTGCCAGCAGCTCCAACCTACTAGCGGGAGGGCTCGATGAGCAGTTCTTC. As protein: CASSSNLLAGGLDEQFF.

This clonotype occurred many times. The chain employs TRBV20-1 and TRBJ1-3, with a tentative D call TRBD1 (5 bases). CDR3 length: 12 residues. Trimming stripped 6 bases from V and 4 bases from J, with 10 bases between. The germline CDR1 and CDR2 sequences are DFQATT and SNEGSKA (reference sequence). CDR3 sequence: CSARVGGNTIYF. CDR3 DNA: TGCAGTGCCAGGGTCGGCGGAAACACCATATATTTT.

Ten or more counts support this clonotype. An end of the junction does not agree with germline; a read error may underlie this. This chain joins TRBV7-7 and TRBJ2-1, with 14 bases fitting TRBD2. Germline V lookup: CDR1 SSHAT, CDR2 FNYEAQ (reference sequence). The CDR3 has 15 residues. Here the CDR3 DNA reads TGTGCTAGCAGCCTGGGACTAGCGGGAGCCGATGAGCAGTTCTTC. It codes for CASSLGLAGADEQFF.

This clonotype was observed many times. The CDR3 region is CASSWTGGGPDTQYF. DNA of the CDR3: TGTGCCAGCAGCTGGACAGGGGGCGGCCCAGATACGCAGTATTTT. The chain links TRBV6-5 to TRBJ2-3; TRBD1 matches 11 bases. The CDR3 runs to 15 residues. The V segment lost 6 bases and the J segment 4 bases; nucleotides outside the gene matches: 6. CDR1 and CDR2 (germline): MNHEY, SVGAGI.

This clonotype was seen ten or more times. The chain joins TRBV24-1 to TRBJ2-2; D gene unclear. The germline V gene has CDR1 KGHDR and CDR2 SFDVKD. The CDR3 runs to 13 residues. V dropped 3 bases and J dropped 3 bases, with 4 bases sitting between them. The CDR3 region is CATSDGDTGELFF. The CDR3 DNA is TGTGCCACCAGTGATGGGGACACCGGGGAGCTGTTTTTT.